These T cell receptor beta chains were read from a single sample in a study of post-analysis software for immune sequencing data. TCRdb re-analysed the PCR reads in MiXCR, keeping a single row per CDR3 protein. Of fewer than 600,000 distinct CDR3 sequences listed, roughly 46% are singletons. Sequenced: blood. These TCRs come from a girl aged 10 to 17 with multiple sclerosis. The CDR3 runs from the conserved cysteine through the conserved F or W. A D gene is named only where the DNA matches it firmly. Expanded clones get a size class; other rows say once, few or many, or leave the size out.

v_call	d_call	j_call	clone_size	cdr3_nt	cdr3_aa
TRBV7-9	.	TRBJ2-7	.	TGTGCCAGCAGCTTAGCGACAGCAGGGGGGTCCTACGAGCAGTACTTC	CASSLATAGGSYEQYF
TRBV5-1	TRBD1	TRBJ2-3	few	TGCGCCAGCAGCCGGGACAGCCCCATGGATACGCAGTATTTT	CASSRDSPMDTQYF
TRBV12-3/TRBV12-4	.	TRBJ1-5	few	TGTGCCAGCAGCCCCGGGACCTATAGCAATCAGCCCCAGCATTTT	CASSPGTYSNQPQHF
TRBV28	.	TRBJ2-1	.	TGTGCCAGCAGCCCCATCCAGGGTGGGGATGAGCAGTTCTTC	CASSPIQGGDEQFF
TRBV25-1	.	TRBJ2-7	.	TGTGCCAGCAGGGAGACAATTGCCACCTACGAGCAGTACTTC	CASRETIATYEQYF
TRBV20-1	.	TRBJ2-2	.	TGCAGTGCTAGAGACGGGACAACGAACACCGGGGAGCTGTTTTTT	CSARDGTTNTGELFF
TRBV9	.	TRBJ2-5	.	TGTGCCAGCAGCGTAGAGTCTTTGGGAGAGACCCAGTACTTC	CASSVESLGETQYF
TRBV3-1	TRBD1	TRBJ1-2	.	TGTGCCAGCAGCGATCGGACAGGAGCCTACTATGGCTACACCTTC	CASSDRTGAYYGYTF
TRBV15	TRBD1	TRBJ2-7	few	TGTGCCACCAGCAGAGTAACAGGGGACTCCTACGAGCAGTACTTC	CATSRVTGDSYEQYF
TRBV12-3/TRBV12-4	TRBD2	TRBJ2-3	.	TGTGCCAGCAGTAGCGGGAGGTCTAGCACAGATACGCAGTATTTT	CASSSGRSSTDTQYF
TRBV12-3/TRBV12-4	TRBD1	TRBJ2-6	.	TGTGCCAGCACCAAGGACAGGGCTGGGGCCAACGTCCTGACTTTC	CASTKDRAGANVLTF
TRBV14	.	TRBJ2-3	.	TGTGCCAGCAGCCAAGATACAGCCCGCACAGATACGCAGTATTTT	CASSQDTARTDTQYF
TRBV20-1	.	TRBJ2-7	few	TGCAGTGCTAGTCTGCCCAGCTCGGTCGAGCAGTACTTC	CSASLPSSVEQYF
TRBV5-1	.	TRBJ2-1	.	TGCGCCAGCAGCTTGGATAGCACTGAGCAGTTCTTC	CASSLDSTEQFF
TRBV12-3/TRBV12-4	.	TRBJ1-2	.	TGTGCCAGCAGTTTAGCCCGAGGGGGAGGCTACACCTTC	CASSLARGGGYTF
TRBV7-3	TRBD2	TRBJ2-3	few	TGTGCCAGCAGCCCAGGTCGGACTAGCGGGAAAGATACGCAGTATTTT	CASSPGRTSGKDTQYF
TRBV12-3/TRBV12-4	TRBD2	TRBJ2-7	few	TGTGCCAGCAGTTTTCTGAGCGGGATCCACGAGCAGTACTTC	CASSFLSGIHEQYF
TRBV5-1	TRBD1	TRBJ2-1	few	TGCGCCAGCAGCCCGACAGGGTTGAGGGCCAATGAGCAGTTCTTC	CASSPTGLRANEQFF
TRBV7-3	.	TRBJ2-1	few	TGTGCCAGCAGCTTAGCTGGACAGTTTGAGCAGTTCTTC	CASSLAGQFEQFF
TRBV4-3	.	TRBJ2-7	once	TGCGCCAGCAGCCCGTCCAGGGGAGCCGAGCAGTACTTC	CASSPSRGAEQYF
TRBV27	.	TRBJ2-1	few	TGTGCCAGCGGAAACAGATATAGCCGCAACAATGAGCAGTTCTTC	CASGNRYSRNNEQFF
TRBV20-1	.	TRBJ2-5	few	TGCAGTGCTAAAACCGGGGGGCTAGCGGTACAAGAGACCCAGTACTTC	CSAKTGGLAVQETQYF
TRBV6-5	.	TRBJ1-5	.	TGTGCCAGCAGTTACTCCGCGGACGGGACTCAGCCCCAGCATTTT	CASSYSADGTQPQHF
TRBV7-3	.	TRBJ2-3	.	TGTGCCAGCAGCTTGTTTGGAAATAGCGGAGATCACACAGATACGCAGTATTTT	CASSLFGNSGDHTDTQYF
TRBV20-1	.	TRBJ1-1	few	TGCAGTGCTAGAATTTCGGGGGGAAATACTGAAGCTTTCTTT	CSARISGGNTEAFF
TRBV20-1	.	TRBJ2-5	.	TGCAGTGCCAGCGAGGGGACTCCCACTATCAATGAGCAGTACTTC	CSASEGTPTINEQYF
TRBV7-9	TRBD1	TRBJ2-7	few	TGTGCCAGCAGCTCAACAGGGGTCATGGCCTACGAGCAGTACTTC	CASSSTGVMAYEQYF
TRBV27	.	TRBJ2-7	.	TGTGCCAGCAGTATATCAGGGACACTTGTCGGATACGAGCAGTACTTC	CASSISGTLVGYEQYF
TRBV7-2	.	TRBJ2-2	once	TGTGCCAGCAGCCCTCTGGCTAGCGTCGGGACTTCCGGGGAGCTGTTTTTT	CASSPLASVGTSGELFF
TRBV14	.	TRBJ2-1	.	TGTGCCAGCAGCCGAACCCGAGATCCAGGGGTGCAGGAGCAGTTCTTC	CASSRTRDPGVQEQFF
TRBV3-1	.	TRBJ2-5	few	TGTGCCAGCAGCCAAGATTGGGCTGAAGAGACCCAGTACTTC	CASSQDWAEETQYF
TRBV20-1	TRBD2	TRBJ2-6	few	TGCAGTGCTACTACCGGGCCGCGGGGGGCAGGGGCCAACGTCCTGACTTTC	CSATTGPRGAGANVLTF
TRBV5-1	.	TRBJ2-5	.	TGCGCCAGCAAGGATCAGCCGGACTCCGAGACCCAGTACTTC	CASKDQPDSETQYF
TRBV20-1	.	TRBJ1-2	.	TGCAGTGCTAGAACCGGACCCGTCCGGGGCTACACCTTC	CSARTGPVRGYTF
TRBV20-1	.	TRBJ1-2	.	TGCAGTACTACGGTCGGGAGATCCTATGGCTACACCTTC	CSTTVGRSYGYTF
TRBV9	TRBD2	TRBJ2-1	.	TGTGCCAGCAACGCGGGAGGGCCAAATGAGCAGTTCTTC	CASNAGGPNEQFF
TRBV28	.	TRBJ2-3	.	TGTGCCAGCAGGAGAGAATCTAGCACAGATACGCAGTATTTT	CASRRESSTDTQYF
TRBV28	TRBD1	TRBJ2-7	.	TGTGCCAGCATCGACGCCCTTTGGACAGGGTCCGCCGACGAGCAGTACTTC	CASIDALWTGSADEQYF
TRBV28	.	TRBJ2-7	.	TGTGCCAGCAGTTTATGGGGGGAGAGCTCCTACGAGCAGTACTTC	CASSLWGESSYEQYF
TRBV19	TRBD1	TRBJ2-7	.	TGTGCCAGTAGTATAGCGGGACAGGGGACGAACGAGCAGTACTTC	CASSIAGQGTNEQYF
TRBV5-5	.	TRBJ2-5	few	TGTGCCAGCAGCTTATCAACCAGAAACAGTCAACAAGAGACCCAGTACTTC	CASSLSTRNSQQETQYF
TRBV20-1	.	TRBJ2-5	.	TGCAGTGCAAGGGAGCCTGGGGAGACCCAGTACTTC	CSAREPGETQYF
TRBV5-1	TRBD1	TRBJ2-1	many	TGCGCCAGCAGCTTACGGACAGGCCGAAGGAATGAGCAGTTCTTC	CASSLRTGRRNEQFF
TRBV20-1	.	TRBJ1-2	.	TGCAGTGCTAGGATACCTTGGGGGCGGGGAGGCAACACCTTC	CSARIPWGRGGNTF
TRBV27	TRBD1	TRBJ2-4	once	TGTGCCGGCAGTGACCGGGACAGGCCTACAAACATTCAGTACTTC	CAGSDRDRPTNIQYF